This TCR beta chain was identified during a study of beta chain features in type 1 diabetes. Study in general: Summed over all samples, the examined sorted cells came to fewer than 120 million.

Reverse transcription of all isolated RNA meant that expressed TCRB transcripts were sequenced. Sequenced by immunoSEQ multiplex PCR; TCRdb stores in-frame clones only, minus some. The sample records 200,000 to 250,000 clones, around 9.9% being singletons. Points on this clone: Its antigen remains unknown.

The study's findings and limits: Here, the possible influence of HLA type (on TCRB rearrangement) remained unresolved.

CD45RO/CCR7/CD25/CD127/CD95/CD27 sorting isolated CD4+ naive, central memory, regulatory and stem cell-like memory cells. The CDR3 consists of 15 residues. The V gene lost 7 bases and the J gene lost 2 bases, with 17 bases spanning the gap. In germline, CDR1 is MDHEN, CDR2 SYDVKM. Sequencing input: central memory CD4+ T cells from blood. The TCR comes from a man aged 18 to 29 in good health. The V and J genes are TRBV28 and TRBJ1-2, with D unresolved. The CDR3 nucleotides read TGTGCCAGCAAAACCCACTGGCCAGAAAACTATGGCTACACCTTC. Its translation is CASKTHWPENYGYTF.